This T cell receptor beta chain appears in the sequencing data of a study of blood T cells in healthy people across ages (dated by TCRdb to between 2015 and 2016). For context, the study as a whole: Template switching captured roughly one uniquely barcoded TCR beta cDNA molecule per two T cells in model experiments. To track age-related changes in TCR beta repertoire diversity, the study relied on deep sequencing normalized with unique cDNA molecular identifiers. The donors were divided into four age groups: young (average approximately 17 years), middle-aged (almost 40), aged (62) and long-lived (nearly 85). To avoid experimental bias, donors of different ages were distributed randomly across sequencing lanes. Using the same blood draw, the study looked at two additional independent replicas of 1 million unique cDNA reads for two donors, one aged 18 to 29 and the other aged 80 or older.

Reading the germline V gene gives CDR1 SGHDN and CDR2 FVKESK. The CDR3 measures 13 amino acids from cysteine to phenylalanine. CDR3 DNA only is kept here, 39 bases in frame from base 1. On this clonotype: This clone's antigen is unknown. Compared with germline, one end of the junction differs, possibly owing to a read error.

The donors were roughly 39 Caucasian individuals from Russia, aged roughly 6 to 90 years, who were systemically healthy. Approximately 9.3 milliliters of peripheral blood were drawn from each donor into EDTA-treated Vacutainer tubes. PBMCs were isolated by Ficoll-Paque density-gradient centrifugation, with at least 7 million obtained per sample. Total RNA was extracted from PBMCs with Trizol reagent, with at least 6 micrograms obtained per sample. The percentages of naive CD45RAhigh/CD27high T cells were determined by flow cytometry on a PBMC aliquot from every donor. The study at large found these results: The long-lived group showed more naive CD4+ T cells, fewer expanded clones and increased TCR diversity than the aged group, suggesting age selection. There was a strong correlation between observed TCR beta diversity and the percentage of naive T cells measured by flow cytometry. Bulk unsorted PBMC profiling prevented conclusive comparison of naive and antigen-experienced compartments. As age increased, observed TCR beta diversity per million T cells dropped in a roughly linear way, and a significant reduction was already evident by age 40. The CMV infection status of donors was not known, potentially confounding age-related changes in expanded clonotypes. Total diversity estimates from one million sequenced T cells were considered lower bounds and underestimates.

Receptors were amplified or captured by 5' RACE. The sequencer was an Illumina HiSeq 2500. A second PCR of about 6 to 12 cycles was run with a J-beta primer mix and a sample-barcoded 5' primer. Each TCR beta cDNA molecule received a unique molecular identifier from a template-switch 5' adaptor carrying 12 random nucleotides. At least 2.5 million CDR3-containing paired-end reads were obtained from each sample. First-strand cDNA was synthesized from all RNA with the Mint cDNA synthesis kit, primed by a TRBC-specific oligonucleotide. All cDNA was treated with uracil-DNA glycosylase and then went through a first 18-cycle PCR with the universal primers M1SS and BC2_uni_R. The published analysis was carried out like this. Each sample was normalized by randomly selecting 1 million high-quality reads, each carrying a distinct molecular identifier. Reads sharing molecular identifiers were discarded rather than binned into consensus sequences. MiTCR, with a Q25 quality threshold and the strictest error-elimination algorithm, was used for CDR3 identification, clonotype clustering and error correction. A nonparametric unseen species model using Euler transformation provided a lower-bound estimate of total TCR beta diversity. The raw public reads went through TCRdb reprocessing: fastp at Q25, MiXCR clone calling, in-frame beta chains kept. Rows are combined by CDR3 protein, so each entry shows the most common genes and DNA. The V and J calls reflect TCRdb's pipeline rather than the authors' work. In all, the sample holds fewer than 950,000 distinct CDR3 sequences, and around 36% of those were seen once. The ten largest clones add up to 10% to 15% of the sample.

The specimen was blood. The receptor was isolated from a man in his late teens or twenties in good health. The rearrangement joined TRBV14 to TRBJ1-6, with a weak D call of TRBD1 (6 bases match). The CDR3 loop reads CAGSETGISPLHF. The nucleotides read TGTGCCGGCAGCGAAACAGGGATTTCACCCCTCCACTTT. When the CDR3 is completed using the reference TRBV14 and TRBJ1-6 genes on either side, the full variable domain is EAGVTQFPSHSVIEKGQTVTLRCDPISGHDNLYWYRRVMGKEIKFLLHFVKESKQDESGMPNNRFLAERTGGTYSTLKVQPAELEDSGVYFCAGSETGISPLHFGNGTRLTVT.